A single sample is the source of the 10 T cell receptor beta chains below, sequenced in a study of T cell repertoires in cytomegalovirus infection. The antigens of these receptors remain unknown. TCRdb recomputed calls from the reads with MiXCR, one row per CDR3 protein. Of some 900,000 distinct CDR3 sequences in the sample, 30% to 35% were seen once. Here the sequenced sample was cultured CD8+ T cells from PBMCs, taken from culture after CMV antigen stimulation. The source is a human donor in good health (CMV status not recorded). Some clones in this sample may be carry-over from other donors' samples.

This clonotype was seen repeatedly, ten times or more. This rearrangement joins TRBV12-5 to TRBJ2-1; a possible D gene is TRBD2 (6 bases). V lost 7 bases and J 4 bases, leaving 11 bases between the germline ends. Germline CDR1 reads LGHNT; CDR2 reads FRNRAP. This CDR3 is 13 amino acids long. The CDR3 DNA sequence: TGTGCTAGTGCTAGCGTCACATACAATGAGCAGTTCTTC. It specifies CASASVTYNEQFF.

CDR3 amino acids: CASSPTGPNEKLFF. CDR3 DNA sequence: TGTGCCAGCAGCCCCACAGGGCCCAATGAAAAACTGTTTTTT. V usage is TRBV7-9 and J usage is TRBJ1-4, with D possibly being TRBD1 (6 bases). Trimming stripped 5 bases from V and 5 bases from J, with 12 bases between. The CDR3 runs to 14 residues. Germline V gene sequence: CDR1 SEHNR, CDR2 FQNEAQ (reference sequence).

V gene TRBV6-4 combines with J gene TRBJ2-1; TRBD2 matches 16 bases. This CDR3 comprises 17 residues. Germline lookup yields CDR1 MRHNA and CDR2 SNTAGT. Unmatched junction bases numbered 9, after V lost 4 bases and J lost 9 bases. The CDR3 protein is CASSATGTSGGAGEQFF. The CDR3 bases are TGTGCCAGCAGTGCGACCGGGACTAGCGGGGGGGCCGGTGAGCAGTTCTTC.

This chain connects TRBV2 to TRBJ2-1, with D tentatively TRBD2 (5 bases). This CDR3 is 15 amino acids long. Germline V gives CDR1 SNHLY, CDR2 FYNNEI. Between the trimmed V and J ends, which lost 6 bases and 1 base, there was a span of 13 bases. The CDR3 region has the DNA TGTGCCAGCAGAGGCCCCCGGGATTCCTACAATGAGCAGTTCTTC. Its translation: CASRGPRDSYNEQFF.

This chain links TRBV29-1 with TRBJ2-7; TRBD2 aligns across 11 bases. J gave up 3 bases and V 4 bases, and 2 bases lay outside the gene matches. In germline, CDR1 is SQVTM, CDR2 ANQGSEA. The CDR3 extends over 13 amino acids. The CDR3 region is CSVVLAGDYEQYV. CDR3 DNA: TGCAGCGTTGTACTAGCGGGGGACTACGAGCAGTACGTC.

This chain links TRBV28 with TRBJ1-5, with D perhaps TRBD1 (6 bases). Germline lookup yields CDR1 MDHEN and CDR2 SYDVKM. The CDR3 runs to 13 residues. V was trimmed by 6 bases and J by 7 bases, leaving 13 bases between them. CDR3: CASRWGPRQPQHF. The DNA of the CDR3 is TGTGCCAGCAGGTGGGGGCCCAGGCAGCCCCAGCATTTT.

The genes are TRBV3-1 and TRBJ2-5; D is perhaps TRBD1 (6 bases). The germline V and J ends were trimmed by 6 bases and 1 base, with 9 bases remaining between them. In germline, CDR1 is LGHDT, CDR2 YNNKEL (reference sequence). The CDR3 sequence is 13 residues long. The CDR3 region has the DNA TGTGCCAGCAGTCGACAGGTCCAAGAGACCCAGTACTTC. Protein: CASSRQVQETQYF.

This rearrangement joins TRBV11-1 to TRBJ1-6; D not certain. The CDR3 is 16 residues long. V dropped 4 bases and J dropped 7 bases, with 17 bases sitting between them. Germline CDR1 reads SGHAT; CDR2 reads FQDESV (reference sequence). The CDR3 protein is CASSSSGSRYNSPLHF. CDR3 DNA sequence: TGTGCCAGCAGCTCCTCCGGGAGCAGGTACAATTCACCCCTCCACTTT.

Only a few counts were recorded for this clonotype. The chain carries TRBV10-2 and TRBJ2-5; TRBD1 matches 8 bases. The V and J ends lost 3 bases and 5 bases, in that order; junction bases with no gene match: 5. In germline, CDR1 is WSHSY, CDR2 SAAADI. The CDR3 has 14 amino acids. The CDR3 loop reads CASSEAGGEETQYF. The DNA of the CDR3 is TGCGCCAGCAGTGAAGCAGGGGGCGAGGAGACCCAGTACTTC.

The CDR3 protein is CASSSPDRTFSGANVLTF. CDR3 coding DNA: TGTGCCAGCAGTTCCCCGGACAGGACATTCTCTGGGGCCAACGTCCTGACTTTC. The chain combines TRBV27 with TRBJ2-6; TRBD1 matches at 7 bases. The CDR3 consists of 18 residues. V lost 4 bases and J lost 0; bases outside the gene matches: 9. Germline V gene sequence: CDR1 MNHEY, CDR2 SMNVEV (reference sequence).